Sequencing of this T cell receptor beta chain was carried out in a study of a mutant IDH1 vaccine in newly diagnosed glioma. At the level of the study: The treated group averaged about 39 years old and was about 62% male, approximately 40% female.

Measured with immunoSEQ multiplex PCR; TCRdb has only the in-frame clones, and not every one. The repertoire holds some 87,000 clones, 80% seen once, with 7.5% in the top ten. Remarks on this clone: Its specificity is not known.

Study-level results: Patients mounted vaccine-induced immune responses in 90% to 95% of cases.

Specified time point: baseline, week 1 (first vaccination visit). As for treatment: pre-vaccination baseline after standard-of-care therapy. New WHO grade 3 or 4 IDH1-mutant, ATRX-lost astrocytomas were present in all donors. V was cut by 5 bases and J by 3 bases, with 18 bases left in between. The CDR3 is made up of 16 amino acids. Germline V gene lookup returns CDR1 SGHRS and CDR2 YFSETQ. The sample in question was PBMCs, obtained from a glioma patient treated with radiotherapy, temozolomide or both. The chain employs TRBV5-1 and TRBJ2-1; possible D gene TRBD2, 6 bases. The source of this sequence is a man aged 40-49 years with glioma. CDR3 in amino acids: CASSLNRDSFYNEQFF. The DNA of the CDR3 is TGCGCCAGCAGTCTCAACCGGGACTCCTTCTACAATGAGCAGTTCTTC.